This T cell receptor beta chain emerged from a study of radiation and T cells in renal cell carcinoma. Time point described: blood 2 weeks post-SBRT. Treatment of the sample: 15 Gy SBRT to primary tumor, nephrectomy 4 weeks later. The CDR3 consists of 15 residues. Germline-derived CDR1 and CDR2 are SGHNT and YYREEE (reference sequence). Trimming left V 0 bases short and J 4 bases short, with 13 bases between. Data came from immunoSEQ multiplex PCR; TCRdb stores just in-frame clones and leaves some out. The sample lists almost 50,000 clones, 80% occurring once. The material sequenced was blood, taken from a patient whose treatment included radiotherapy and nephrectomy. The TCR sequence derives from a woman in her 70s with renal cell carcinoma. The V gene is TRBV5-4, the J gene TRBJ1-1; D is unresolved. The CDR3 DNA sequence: TGTGCCAGCAGCTTGGAAATAGGCTCTGGCACTGAAGCTTTCTTT. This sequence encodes CASSLEIGSGTEAFF.